This T cell receptor beta chain was sequenced for a study of early T cells in non-severe SARS-CoV-2 infection. TCRdb re-called the 5' RACE reads through MiXCR, storing one row per CDR3 protein. Of about 83,000 distinct CDR3 sequences in the sample, around 13% were seen once. CDR1 is DFQATT and CDR2 is SNEGSKA in the germline V gene (reference sequence). The CDR3 consists of 12 residues. V shed 6 bases and J 7 bases; nucleotides not matched to a gene: 5. The chain links TRBV20-1 to TRBJ2-1, with TRBD1 matching 8 bases. The sequence came from an adult who was a healthcare worker with PCR-confirmed SARS-CoV-2 infection or an uninfected control (not recorded which). The sequenced sample was whole blood. DNA for the CDR3: TGCAGTGCCGGACAGGGTGGAAATGAGCAGTTCTTC. The encoded protein is CSAGQGGNEQFF.